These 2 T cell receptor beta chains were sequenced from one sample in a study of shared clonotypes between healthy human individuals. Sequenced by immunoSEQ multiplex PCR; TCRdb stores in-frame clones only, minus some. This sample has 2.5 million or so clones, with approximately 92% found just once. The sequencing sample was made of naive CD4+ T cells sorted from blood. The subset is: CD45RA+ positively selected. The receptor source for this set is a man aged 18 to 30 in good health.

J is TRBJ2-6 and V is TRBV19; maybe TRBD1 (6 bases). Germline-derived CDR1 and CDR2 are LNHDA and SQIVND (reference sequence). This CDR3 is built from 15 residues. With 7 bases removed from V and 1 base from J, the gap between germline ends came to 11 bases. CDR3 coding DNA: TGTGCCAGTATCGGGACACTGTCTGGGGCCAACGTCCTGACTTTC. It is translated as CASIGTLSGANVLTF.

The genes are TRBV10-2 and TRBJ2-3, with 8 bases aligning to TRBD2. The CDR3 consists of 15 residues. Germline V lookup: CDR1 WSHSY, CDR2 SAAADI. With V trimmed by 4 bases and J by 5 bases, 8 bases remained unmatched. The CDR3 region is CASSAAGGSLDTQYF. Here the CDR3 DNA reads TGCGCCAGCAGTGCTGCGGGGGGTAGCTTAGATACGCAGTATTTT.